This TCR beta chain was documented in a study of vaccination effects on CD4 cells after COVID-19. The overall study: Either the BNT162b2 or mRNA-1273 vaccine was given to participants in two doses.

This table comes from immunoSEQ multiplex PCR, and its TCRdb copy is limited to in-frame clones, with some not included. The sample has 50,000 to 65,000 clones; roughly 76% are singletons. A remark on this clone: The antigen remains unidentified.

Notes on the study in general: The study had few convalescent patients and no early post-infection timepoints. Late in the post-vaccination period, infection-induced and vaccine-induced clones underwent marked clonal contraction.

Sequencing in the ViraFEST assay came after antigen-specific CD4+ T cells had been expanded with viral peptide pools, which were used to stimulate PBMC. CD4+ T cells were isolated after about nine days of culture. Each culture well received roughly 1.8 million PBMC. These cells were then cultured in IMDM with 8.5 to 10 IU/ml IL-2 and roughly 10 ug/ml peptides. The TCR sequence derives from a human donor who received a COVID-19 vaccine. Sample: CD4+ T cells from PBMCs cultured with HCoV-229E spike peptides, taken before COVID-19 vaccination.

The CDR3 here is CASSLGGTSGKETQYF. For the CDR3, the DNA is TGTGCCAGCAGCCTGGGAGGGACTAGCGGAAAAGAGACCCAGTACTTC. This rearrangement joins TRBV5-4 to TRBJ2-5, with 11 bases identical to TRBD2. The CDR3 is made up of 16 amino acids. V was clipped by 4 bases and J by 3 bases; unmatched bases: 8. The germline V gene encodes CDR1 SGHNT and CDR2 YYREEE (reference sequence).